Listed below are T cell receptor beta chains from one sample, sequenced in a study of CD4 and CD8 cells across lung adenocarcinoma regions. Via MiXCR, TCRdb re-called the PCR reads, giving one row per CDR3 protein. The data contain 13,000 or so distinct CDR3 sequences, about 48% of them seen just once; the ten biggest clones take up approximately 15%. Specimen: CD4+ T cells from the center of a lung tumor. The receptors shown here come from a male donor with lung adenocarcinoma. The CD4 and CD8 labels of this study may be unreliable. Each CDR3 is given with its conserved first and last residue. D genes are given only for firm matches. The listing skips clone size in some rows; elsewhere it reads once, few, many or a size class.

v_call: TRBV10-2; j_call: TRBJ2-1; clone_size: few; d_call: TRBD2; cdr3_aa: CASSESGLAGLEQFF; cdr3_nt: TGCGCCAGCAGTGAGTCTGGATTAGCGGGACTTGAGCAGTTCTTC
v_call: TRBV14; j_call: TRBJ2-3; clone_size: few; d_call: TRBD2; cdr3_aa: CASSQVSGGTDTQYF; cdr3_nt: TGTGCCAGCAGCCAAGTTAGCGGGGGCACAGATACGCAGTATTTT
v_call: TRBV11-2; j_call: TRBJ2-7; clone_size: -; d_call: -; cdr3_aa: CASSYSYEQYF; cdr3_nt: TGTGCCAGCAGCTACTCCTACGAGCAGTACTTC
v_call: TRBV6-5; j_call: TRBJ2-7; clone_size: medium-sized; d_call: TRBD2; cdr3_aa: CASSFSKGLADNYEQYF; cdr3_nt: TGTGCCAGCAGTTTCTCGAAAGGACTAGCGGATAACTACGAGCAGTACTTC
v_call: TRBV10-1; j_call: TRBJ1-1; clone_size: many; d_call: -; cdr3_aa: CASSPNGATAKEAFF; cdr3_nt: TGCGCCAGCAGCCCGAACGGGGCGACGGCAAAGGAGGCTTTCTTT
v_call: TRBV10-3; j_call: TRBJ2-3; clone_size: medium-sized; d_call: TRBD2; cdr3_aa: CAIRGGGSRNWGTDTQYF; cdr3_nt: TGTGCCATCAGGGGTGGCGGGAGTCGTAATTGGGGCACAGATACGCAGTATTTT
v_call: TRBV6-2/TRBV6-3; j_call: TRBJ2-1; clone_size: medium-sized; d_call: TRBD2; cdr3_aa: CASSYGASGSNEQFF; cdr3_nt: TGTGCCAGCAGTTACGGGGCTAGCGGGAGCAATGAGCAGTTCTTC
v_call: TRBV6-1; j_call: TRBJ2-4; clone_size: -; d_call: -; cdr3_aa: CASRPGPPEGRRFF; cdr3_nt: TGTGCCAGCAGACCGGGACCTCCGGAAGGAAGGCGGTTCTTC
v_call: TRBV4-1; j_call: TRBJ1-2; clone_size: -; d_call: TRBD1; cdr3_aa: CASSLGTADGYTF; cdr3_nt: TGCGCCAGCAGCCTGGGGACAGCGGATGGCTACACCTTC
v_call: TRBV7-2; j_call: TRBJ2-7; clone_size: medium-sized; d_call: TRBD2; cdr3_aa: CASSFTSGGTYEQYF; cdr3_nt: TGTGCCAGCAGCTTTACTAGCGGGGGAACCTACGAGCAGTACTTC
v_call: TRBV4-1; j_call: TRBJ2-1; clone_size: few; d_call: -; cdr3_aa: CASSQDSSAAKRDEQFF; cdr3_nt: TGCGCCAGCAGCCAAGATTCGTCAGCGGCTAAACGGGATGAGCAGTTCTTC
v_call: TRBV6-5; j_call: TRBJ2-1; clone_size: medium-sized; d_call: TRBD2; cdr3_aa: CASSARGSGTLDEQFF; cdr3_nt: TGTGCCAGCAGTGCTCGAGGGAGCGGGACCTTGGATGAGCAGTTCTTC
v_call: TRBV6-1; j_call: TRBJ2-3; clone_size: once; d_call: TRBD2; cdr3_aa: CASSGRLAGGGADIQYF; cdr3_nt: TGTGCCAGCAGTGGAAGACTAGCGGGAGGAGGGGCAGATATTCAGTATTTC
v_call: TRBV7-2; j_call: TRBJ2-7; clone_size: -; d_call: TRBD2; cdr3_aa: CASSLAGGSLYEQYF; cdr3_nt: TGTGCCAGCAGCTTAGCGGGCGGGAGCCTCTACGAGCAGTACTTC
v_call: TRBV6-1; j_call: TRBJ2-5; clone_size: medium-sized; d_call: TRBD1; cdr3_aa: CASSGRQGGVKETQYF; cdr3_nt: TGTGCCAGCAGTGGGAGACAGGGTGGCGTAAAAGAGACCCAGTACTTC
v_call: TRBV12-3/TRBV12-4; j_call: TRBJ2-3; clone_size: medium-sized; d_call: -; cdr3_aa: CASSLGGVGDTQYF; cdr3_nt: TGTGCCAGCAGTTTGGGGGGCGTGGGGGATACGCAGTATTTT
v_call: TRBV12-3/TRBV12-4; j_call: TRBJ2-3; clone_size: -; d_call: TRBD2; cdr3_aa: CASAPAGGDTQYF; cdr3_nt: TGTGCCAGCGCCCCCGCGGGGGGGGATACGCAGTATTTT
v_call: TRBV20-1; j_call: TRBJ2-5; clone_size: few; d_call: -; cdr3_aa: CSARLPFQETQYF; cdr3_nt: TGCAGTGCTAGACTGCCTTTTCAAGAGACCCAGTACTTC
v_call: TRBV4-2; j_call: TRBJ2-1; clone_size: few; d_call: TRBD2; cdr3_aa: CASSQETSGSYNEQFF; cdr3_nt: TGTGCCAGCAGCCAAGAAACTAGCGGCTCCTACAATGAGCAGTTCTTC
v_call: TRBV6-4; j_call: TRBJ2-7; clone_size: -; d_call: -; cdr3_aa: CARGDGGGDQDTQYF; cdr3_nt: TGTGCCAGGGGTGACGGGGGCGGGGACCAAGATACGCAGTACTTC
v_call: TRBV7-9; j_call: TRBJ2-3; clone_size: many; d_call: TRBD2; cdr3_aa: CASSLTSGIGTQYF; cdr3_nt: TGTGCCAGCAGCTTAACTAGCGGGATTGGTACGCAGTATTTT
v_call: TRBV27; j_call: TRBJ2-5; clone_size: few; d_call: TRBD2; cdr3_aa: CASSPGRLASEQDTQYF; cdr3_nt: TGTGCCAGCAGTCCTGGCCGACTAGCTTCTGAGCAAGATACCCAGTACTTC
v_call: TRBV6-1; j_call: TRBJ2-3; clone_size: many; d_call: -; cdr3_aa: CASSDTGSPDTQYF; cdr3_nt: TGTGCCAGCAGTGACACCGGGAGCCCCGATACGCAGTATTTT
v_call: TRBV7-8; j_call: TRBJ2-1; clone_size: few; d_call: TRBD2; cdr3_aa: CASSLVAGPSEQFF; cdr3_nt: TGTGCCAGCAGCTTGGTAGCGGGACCTAGCGAGCAGTTCTTC
v_call: TRBV5-1; j_call: TRBJ1-1; clone_size: many; d_call: TRBD1; cdr3_aa: CASSRGQDTEAFF; cdr3_nt: TGCGCCAGCTCAAGGGGGCAGGACACTGAAGCTTTCTTT
v_call: TRBV6-1; j_call: TRBJ2-5; clone_size: -; d_call: -; cdr3_aa: CASIQRGQGRETQYF; cdr3_nt: TGTGCCAGCATCCAACGCGGGCAGGGGAGAGAGACCCAGTACTTC
v_call: TRBV12-3/TRBV12-4; j_call: TRBJ1-1; clone_size: many; d_call: TRBD1; cdr3_aa: CASHRGLGEAFF; cdr3_nt: TGTGCCAGCCACAGGGGTTTAGGGGAGGCTTTCTTT
v_call: TRBV9; j_call: TRBJ2-1; clone_size: -; d_call: TRBD2; cdr3_aa: CASSDLAGRYNEQFF; cdr3_nt: TGTGCCAGCAGTGATCTAGCGGGGCGGTACAATGAGCAGTTCTTC
v_call: TRBV27; j_call: TRBJ2-1; clone_size: -; d_call: -; cdr3_aa: CASSRPLAGRRDKQFF; cdr3_nt: TGTGCCAGCAGCCGCCCTCTAGCTGGGAGGAGAGATAAGCAGTTTTTC
v_call: TRBV6-1; j_call: TRBJ2-2; clone_size: few; d_call: TRBD2; cdr3_aa: CASSPRLAGGNTGELFF; cdr3_nt: TGTGCCAGCAGCCCCCGACTAGCGGGAGGGAACACCGGGGAGCTGTTTTTT
v_call: TRBV6-1; j_call: TRBJ2-3; clone_size: -; d_call: -; cdr3_aa: CARSDGGGDQDTQYF; cdr3_nt: TGTGCCAGGAGTGACGGGGGCGGGGACCAAGATACGCAGTATTTT
v_call: TRBV3-1; j_call: TRBJ2-1; clone_size: -; d_call: -; cdr3_aa: CASSQDRGVNYNEQFF; cdr3_nt: TGTGCCAGCAGCCAAGATCGTGGAGTCAACTACAATGAGCAGTTCTTC
v_call: TRBV20-1; j_call: TRBJ2-2; clone_size: -; d_call: -; cdr3_aa: CSASMIESGELFF; cdr3_nt: TGCAGTGCTAGCATGATTGAGTCCGGGGAGCTGTTTTTT
v_call: TRBV27; j_call: TRBJ2-3; clone_size: many; d_call: -; cdr3_aa: CASSSRQVPVTQYF; cdr3_nt: TGTGCCAGCAGTTCGCGACAGGTCCCAGTTACGCAGTATTTT
v_call: TRBV7-2; j_call: TRBJ2-4; clone_size: -; d_call: TRBD2; cdr3_aa: CASSLSAGVTKNIQYF; cdr3_nt: TGTGCCAGCAGCTTGTCTGCGGGAGTTACCAAAAACATTCAGTACTTC
v_call: TRBV6-1; j_call: TRBJ2-3; clone_size: -; d_call: TRBD1; cdr3_aa: CASAVQGACSDAQYF; cdr3_nt: TGTGCCAGCGCAGTACAGGGGGCGTGCTCAGATGCGCAGTATTTT
v_call: TRBV7-2; j_call: TRBJ2-3; clone_size: -; d_call: -; cdr3_aa: CASSLVPLAGIDTQYF; cdr3_nt: TGTGCCAGCAGCTTAGTTCCCTTGGCAGGGATAGATACGCAGTATTTT
v_call: TRBV6-1; j_call: TRBJ2-5; clone_size: many; d_call: TRBD2; cdr3_aa: CASRRSGRPGETQYF; cdr3_nt: TGTGCCAGCAGGCGGAGCGGGAGGCCTGGTGAGACCCAGTACTTC
v_call: TRBV15; j_call: TRBJ1-5; clone_size: few; d_call: TRBD1; cdr3_aa: CATSRGDRGLWNQPQHF; cdr3_nt: TGTGCCACCAGCAGGGGGGACAGGGGGCTATGGAATCAGCCCCAGCATTTT
v_call: TRBV6-1; j_call: TRBJ2-4; clone_size: -; d_call: -; cdr3_aa: CASSEVASDRKIQYF; cdr3_nt: TGTGCCAGCAGTGAAGTGGCTAGCGACAGAAAGATTCAGTACTTC
v_call: TRBV10-3; j_call: TRBJ2-3; clone_size: once; d_call: -; cdr3_aa: CAAGHGGGGSETQYF; cdr3_nt: TGTGCCGCGGGGCATGGGGGCGGGGGATCAGAGACGCAGTATTTT
v_call: TRBV6-1; j_call: TRBJ2-1; clone_size: medium-sized; d_call: TRBD2; cdr3_aa: CASYSGGPALNEQFF; cdr3_nt: TGTGCCAGCTATTCGGGGGGGCCAGCGTTAAATGAGCAGTTCTTC
v_call: TRBV7-6; j_call: TRBJ2-5; clone_size: -; d_call: TRBD2; cdr3_aa: CASSLRTSGLETQYF; cdr3_nt: TGTGCCAGCAGCTTAAGGACTAGCGGGTTGGAGACCCAGTACTTC
v_call: TRBV9; j_call: TRBJ2-1; clone_size: few; d_call: TRBD2; cdr3_aa: CASGRASGINEQFF; cdr3_nt: TGTGCCAGCGGACGGGCTAGCGGAATCAATGAGCAGTTCTTC
v_call: TRBV6-1; j_call: TRBJ1-2; clone_size: -; d_call: TRBD1; cdr3_aa: CASKQGARDYGYTF; cdr3_nt: TGTGCCAGCAAACAGGGGGCGCGGGACTATGGCTACACCTTC
v_call: TRBV7-6; j_call: TRBJ2-1; clone_size: -; d_call: -; cdr3_aa: CASSLGGGNEQFF; cdr3_nt: TGTGCCAGCAGCTTAGGCGGAGGAAATGAGCAGTTCTTC
v_call: TRBV7-8; j_call: TRBJ1-6; clone_size: -; d_call: -; cdr3_aa: CASSFVSSYNSPLHF; cdr3_nt: TGTGCCAGCAGCTTCGTCAGCTCCTATAATTCACCCCTCCACTTT
v_call: TRBV6-5; j_call: TRBJ2-1; clone_size: -; d_call: TRBD2; cdr3_aa: CASSYQGDKAGGGNEQFF; cdr3_nt: TGTGCCAGCAGTTACCAGGGGGATAAAGCGGGGGGGGGCAATGAGCAGTTCTTC
v_call: TRBV7-6; j_call: TRBJ1-5; clone_size: -; d_call: -; cdr3_aa: CASSQMSGLNQPQHF; cdr3_nt: TGTGCCAGCAGCCAAATGTCAGGACTGAATCAGCCCCAGCATTTT
v_call: TRBV6-5; j_call: TRBJ2-4; clone_size: -; d_call: TRBD1; cdr3_aa: CASSSGTGFGIQYF; cdr3_nt: TGTGCCAGCAGTTCGGGGACAGGGTTCGGCATTCAGTACTTC
v_call: TRBV6-1; j_call: TRBJ2-4; clone_size: medium-sized; d_call: TRBD1; cdr3_aa: CASRDRASAKNIQYF; cdr3_nt: TGTGCCAGCAGGGACAGGGCTTCAGCCAAAAACATTCAGTACTTC
v_call: TRBV6-1; j_call: TRBJ2-5; clone_size: medium-sized; d_call: -; cdr3_aa: CASSEVWGKETQYF; cdr3_nt: TGTGCCAGCAGTGAAGTTTGGGGTAAAGAGACCCAGTACTTC
v_call: TRBV6-1; j_call: TRBJ1-3; clone_size: -; d_call: -; cdr3_aa: CASRDLGGRASGNTIYF; cdr3_nt: TGTGCCAGCAGGGACCTGGGGGGCCGCGCCTCTGGAAACACCATATATTTT
v_call: TRBV6-5; j_call: TRBJ2-1; clone_size: -; d_call: TRBD2; cdr3_aa: CASSYEGGGYNEQFF; cdr3_nt: TGTGCCAGCAGTTACGAGGGCGGGGGCTACAATGAGCAGTTCTTC
v_call: TRBV10-3; j_call: TRBJ2-5; clone_size: many; d_call: TRBD2; cdr3_aa: CATASSGVQETQYF; cdr3_nt: TGTGCCACCGCCTCTAGCGGGGTACAAGAGACCCAGTACTTC
v_call: TRBV7-2; j_call: TRBJ2-7; clone_size: -; d_call: -; cdr3_aa: CASSPWTISYEQYF; cdr3_nt: TGTGCCAGCAGCCCCTGGACCATTTCCTACGAGCAGTACTTC
v_call: TRBV6-1; j_call: TRBJ2-3; clone_size: many; d_call: -; cdr3_aa: CASTTRTGKDTQYF; cdr3_nt: TGTGCCAGCACCACCCGAACGGGAAAAGATACGCAGTATTTT
v_call: TRBV6-5; j_call: TRBJ2-5; clone_size: medium-sized; d_call: TRBD2; cdr3_aa: CASSYSRTSTETQYF; cdr3_nt: TGTGCCAGCAGTTACTCGAGGACTAGCACAGAGACCCAGTACTTC